The clone carrying this T cell receptor (beta chain) was counted a few times. This sample is part of a study of cytomegalovirus exposure and HLA in healthy donors. PCR amplification relied on 60 Vbeta primers (plus 13 Jbeta primers). TCRdb keeps only in-frame clones here, not all; method: immunoSEQ multiplex PCR. The sample lists 150,000 to 200,000 clones; approximately 70% were seen once. Sample: PBMCs. This TCR came from a middle-aged man in good health and CMV-seropositive.

The CDR3 reads CASRLDRGSYEQYF. DNA of the CDR3: TGTGCCAGCCGCCTGGACAGGGGGTCCTACGAGCAGTACTTC. The chain links TRBV6-5 to TRBJ2-7, with 10 bases matching TRBD1. The CDR3 loop spans 14 amino acids. Germline CDR1 reads MNHEY; CDR2 reads SVGAGI. Trimming at V came to 8 bases and at J to 1 base, leaving 5 bases not matched to a gene.